Listed here are 9 T cell receptor beta chains from one sample, sequenced in a study of Tregs in tolerant kidney transplant recipients. The table came from immunoSEQ multiplex PCR; TCRdb's copy has only in-frame clones and leaves some out. The profile covers tens of thousands of clones, with about 89% appearing a single time and 0.39% taken by the ten largest. This material consisted of CD4+ T cells from blood, taken before the transplant. All receptors come from a human donor who received a combined kidney and bone marrow transplant.

J is TRBJ1-1 and V is TRBV2; D possibly corresponds to TRBD1 (5 bases). Germline V gene lookup returns CDR1 SNHLY and CDR2 FYNNEI. CDR3 length: 16 residues. Deletions cut 6 bases from V and 3 bases from J, with 20 bases between. CDR3 in amino acids: CASRLFGRGMDTEAFF. The CDR3 DNA is TGTGCCAGCAGATTGTTCGGGAGGGGCATGGACACTGAAGCTTTCTTT.

The rearrangement links TRBV2 to TRBJ1-4; tentative D call: TRBD1 (5 bases). V lost 8 bases and J 5 bases, leaving 18 bases between the germline ends. There are 15 residues in the CDR3. Germline V lookup: CDR1 SNHLY, CDR2 FYNNEI. CDR3 sequence: CASQLVGGVNEKLFF. CDR3 nucleotides: TGTGCCAGCCAGTTGGTGGGGGGTGTAAATGAAAAACTGTTTTTT.

The rearrangement links TRBV5-1 to TRBJ1-1, with TRBD1 matching over 9 bases. Trimming at V came to 4 bases and at J to 5 bases, leaving 9 bases not matched to a gene. The CDR3 is made up of 15 amino acids. Germline V CDR1 and CDR2: SGHRS, YFSETQ. The CDR3 spells CASSLGQGRTTEAFF. CDR3 coding DNA: TGCGCCAGCAGCCTGGGACAGGGAAGAACTACTGAAGCTTTCTTT.

The chain joins TRBV7-2 to TRBJ1-1; D might be TRBD1 (5 bases). V dropped 5 bases and J dropped 0 bases, with 10 bases sitting between them. The CDR3 loop spans 14 amino acids. Per the germline V gene, CDR1 is SGHTA and CDR2 is FQGNSA. The DNA of the CDR3 is TGTGCCAGCAGCACGACAGATATGAACACTGAAGCTTTCTTT. Translating gives CASSTTDMNTEAFF.

V and J are TRBV7-2 and TRBJ2-7; D is ambiguous. The CDR3 sequence is 13 residues long. Trimming shortened V by 5 bases and J by 0 bases, and 8 bases separated the two germline ends. CDR1 is SGHTA and CDR2 is FQGNSA in the germline V gene. The CDR3 sequence is CASSRYSSYEQYF. CDR3 nucleotide sequence: TGTGCCAGCAGCCGATATAGCTCCTACGAGCAGTACTTC.

This sequence joins TRBV30 and TRBJ1-5, with 9 bases lining up with TRBD1. Trimming cost V 5 bases and J 6 bases; bases outside gene matches: 5. The germline V gene encodes CDR1 GTSNPN and CDR2 SVGIG (reference sequence). The CDR3 consists of 13 residues. The CDR3 sequence is CAWGQGKSQPQHF. CDR3 nucleotide sequence: TGTGCCTGGGGACAGGGGAAAAGTCAGCCCCAGCATTTT.

This chain links TRBV30 with TRBJ2-3, with D possibly TRBD1 on 5 matching bases. CDR1 and CDR2 from the germline V gene are GTSNPN and SVGIG (reference sequence). The CDR3 is 14 amino acids. V was trimmed by 0 bases and J by 2 bases, leaving 9 bases between them. The CDR3 spells CAWSVGVDTDTQYF. The CDR3 DNA follows: TGTGCCTGGAGTGTAGGGGTAGACACAGATACGCAGTATTTT.

The chain recombines TRBV28 with TRBJ2-7, with a weak D call TRBD1 (5 bases). Trimming stripped 3 bases from V and 3 bases from J, with 12 bases between. The CDR3 sequence is 14 residues long. CDR1 is MDHEN, CDR2 SYDVKM, per germline. The CDR3 region has the DNA TGTGCCAGCAGTTTGCCAGGACACGACTACGAGCAGTACTTC. Residues: CASSLPGHDYEQYF.

This clone was detected once. The V and J genes are TRBV15 and TRBJ2-2; 7 bases map to TRBD1. After removal of 8 bases from V and 6 bases from J, the junction contained 9 bases not matched to a gene. This CDR3 is built from 14 residues. Germline CDR1 LNHNV, CDR2 YYDKDF (reference sequence). The CDR3 loop is CATSLPTGAGELFF. CDR3 DNA sequence: TGTGCCACCTCACTCCCAACAGGGGCCGGGGAGCTGTTTTTT.